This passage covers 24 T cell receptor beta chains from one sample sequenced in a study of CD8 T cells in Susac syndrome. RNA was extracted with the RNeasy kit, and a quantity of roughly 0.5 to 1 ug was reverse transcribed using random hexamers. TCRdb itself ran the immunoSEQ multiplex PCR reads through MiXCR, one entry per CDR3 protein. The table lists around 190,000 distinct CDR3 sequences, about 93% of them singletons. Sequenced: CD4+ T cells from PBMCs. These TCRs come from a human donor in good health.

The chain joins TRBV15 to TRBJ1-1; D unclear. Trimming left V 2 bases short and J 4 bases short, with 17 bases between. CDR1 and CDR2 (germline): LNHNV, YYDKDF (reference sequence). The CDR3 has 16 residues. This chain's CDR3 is CATSRSTDDWVTEAFF. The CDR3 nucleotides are TGTGCCACCAGCAGATCAACGGACGACTGGGTCACTGAAGCTTTCTTT. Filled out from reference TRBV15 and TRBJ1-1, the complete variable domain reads DAMVIQNPRYQVTQFGKPVTLSCSQTLNHNVMYWYQQKSSQAPKLLFHYYDKDFNNEADTPDNFQSRRPNTSFCFLDIRSPGLGDTAMYLCATSRSTDDWVTEAFFGQGTRLTVV.

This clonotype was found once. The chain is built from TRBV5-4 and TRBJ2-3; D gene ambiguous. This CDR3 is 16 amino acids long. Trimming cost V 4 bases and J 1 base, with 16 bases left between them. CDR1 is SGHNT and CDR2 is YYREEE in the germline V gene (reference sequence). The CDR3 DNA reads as TGTGCCAGCAGCCTTTATAAACCGGGTGGCACAGATACGCAGTATTTT. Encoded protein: CASSLYKPGGTDTQYF.

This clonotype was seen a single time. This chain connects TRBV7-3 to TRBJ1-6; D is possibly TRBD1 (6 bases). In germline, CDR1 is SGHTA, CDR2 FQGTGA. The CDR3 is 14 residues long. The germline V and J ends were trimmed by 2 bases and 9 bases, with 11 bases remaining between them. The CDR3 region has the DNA TGTGCCAGCAGCTTAGGGCAGGGGTTTTCACCCCTCCACTTT. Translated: CASSLGQGFSPLHF.

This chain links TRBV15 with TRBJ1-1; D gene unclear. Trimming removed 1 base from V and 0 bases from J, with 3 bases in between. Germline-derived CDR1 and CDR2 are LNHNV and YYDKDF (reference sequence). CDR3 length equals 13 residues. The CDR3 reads CATSRAVNTEAFF. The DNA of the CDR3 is TGTGCCACCAGCAGAGCGGTGAACACTGAAGCTTTCTTT.

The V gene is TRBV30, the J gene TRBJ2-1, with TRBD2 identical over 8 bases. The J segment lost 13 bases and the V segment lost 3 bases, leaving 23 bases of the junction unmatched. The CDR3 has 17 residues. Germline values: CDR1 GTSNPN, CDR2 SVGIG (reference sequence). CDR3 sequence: CAWSSGTRVGGDTSQFF. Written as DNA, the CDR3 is TGTGCCTGGAGCTCCGGGACTAGAGTTGGGGGTGATACATCTCAGTTCTTC. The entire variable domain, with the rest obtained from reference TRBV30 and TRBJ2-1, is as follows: SQTIHQWPATLVQPVGSPLSLECTVEGTSNPNLYWYRQAAGRGLQLLFYSVGIGQISSEVPQNLSASRPQDRQFILSSKKLLLSDSGFYLCAWSSGTRVGGDTSQFFGPGTRLTVL.

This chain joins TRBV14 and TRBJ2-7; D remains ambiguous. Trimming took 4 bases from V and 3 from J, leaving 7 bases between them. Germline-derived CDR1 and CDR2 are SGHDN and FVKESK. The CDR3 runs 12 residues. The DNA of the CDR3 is TGTGCCAGCAGCCGCCCCGGCTACGAGCAGTACTTC. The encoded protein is CASSRPGYEQYF.

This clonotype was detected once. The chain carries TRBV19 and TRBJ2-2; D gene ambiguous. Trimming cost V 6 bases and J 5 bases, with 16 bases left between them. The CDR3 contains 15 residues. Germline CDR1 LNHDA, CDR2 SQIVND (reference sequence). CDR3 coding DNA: TGTGCCAGTAGATCGCAGGCTCAGGCTACCGGGGAGCTGTTTTTT. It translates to CASRSQAQATGELFF. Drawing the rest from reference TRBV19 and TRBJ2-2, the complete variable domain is DGGITQSPKYLFRKEGQNVTLSCEQNLNHDAMYWYRQDPGQGLRLIYYSQIVNDFQKGDIAEGYSVSREKKESFPLTVTSAQKNPTAFYLCASRSQAQATGELFFGEGSRLTVL.

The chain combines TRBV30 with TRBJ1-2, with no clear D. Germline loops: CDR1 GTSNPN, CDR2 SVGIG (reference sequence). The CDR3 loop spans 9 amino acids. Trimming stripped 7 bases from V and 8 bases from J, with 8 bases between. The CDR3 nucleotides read TGTGCCTCAGACGGGGGCTACACCTTC. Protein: CASDGGYTF.

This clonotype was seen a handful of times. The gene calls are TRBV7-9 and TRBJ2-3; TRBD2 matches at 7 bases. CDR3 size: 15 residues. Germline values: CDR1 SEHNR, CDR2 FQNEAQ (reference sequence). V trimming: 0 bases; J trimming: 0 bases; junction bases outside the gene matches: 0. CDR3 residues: CASSLAGGSTDTQYF. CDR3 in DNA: TGTGCCAGCAGCTTAGCGGGGGGGAGCACAGATACGCAGTATTTT.

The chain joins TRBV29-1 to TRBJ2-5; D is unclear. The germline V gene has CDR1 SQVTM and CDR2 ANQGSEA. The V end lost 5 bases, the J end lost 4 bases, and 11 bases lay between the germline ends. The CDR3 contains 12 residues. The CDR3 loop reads CSVIESGETQYF. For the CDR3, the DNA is TGCAGCGTTATAGAAAGTGGAGAGACCCAGTACTTC.

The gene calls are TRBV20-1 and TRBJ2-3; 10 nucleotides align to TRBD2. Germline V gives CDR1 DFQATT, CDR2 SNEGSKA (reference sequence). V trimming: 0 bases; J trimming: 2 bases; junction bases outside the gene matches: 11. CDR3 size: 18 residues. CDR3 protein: CSAREESGSGGYTDTQYF. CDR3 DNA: TGCAGTGCTAGAGAAGAGTCAGGTAGCGGGGGGTACACAGATACGCAGTATTTT.

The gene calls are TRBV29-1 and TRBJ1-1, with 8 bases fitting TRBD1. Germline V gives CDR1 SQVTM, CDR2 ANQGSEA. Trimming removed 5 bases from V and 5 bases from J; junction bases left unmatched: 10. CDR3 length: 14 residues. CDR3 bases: TGCAGCGTTAGCGGCAGGGGGCGCAGGACTGAAGCTTTCTTT. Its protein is CSVSGRGRRTEAFF.

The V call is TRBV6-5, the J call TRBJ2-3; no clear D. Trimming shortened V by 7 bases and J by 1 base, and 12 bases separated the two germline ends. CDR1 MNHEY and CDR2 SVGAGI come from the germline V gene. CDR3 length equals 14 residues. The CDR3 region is CASTAGYRTDTQYF. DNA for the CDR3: TGTGCCAGCACAGCAGGTTATCGCACAGATACGCAGTATTTT.

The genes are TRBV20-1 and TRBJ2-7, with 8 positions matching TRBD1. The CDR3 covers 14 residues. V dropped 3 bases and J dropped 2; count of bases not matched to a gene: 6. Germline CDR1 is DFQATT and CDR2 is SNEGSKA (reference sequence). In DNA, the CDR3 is TGCAGTGCTAGTTACGGGACAGGAGCCTACGAGCAGTACGTC. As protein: CSASYGTGAYEQYV.

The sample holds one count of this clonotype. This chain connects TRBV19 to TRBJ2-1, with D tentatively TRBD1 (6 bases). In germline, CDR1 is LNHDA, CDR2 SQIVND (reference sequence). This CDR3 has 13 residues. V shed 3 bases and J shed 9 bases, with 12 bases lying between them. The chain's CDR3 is CASSIAGAAEQFF. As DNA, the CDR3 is TGTGCCAGTAGTATTGCAGGGGCGGCTGAGCAGTTCTTC.

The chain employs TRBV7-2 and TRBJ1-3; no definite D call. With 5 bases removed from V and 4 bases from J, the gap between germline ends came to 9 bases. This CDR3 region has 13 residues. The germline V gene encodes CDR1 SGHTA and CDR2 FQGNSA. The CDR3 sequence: CASSAQEGNTIYF. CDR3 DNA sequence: TGTGCCAGCAGCGCCCAGGAGGGAAACACCATATATTTT.

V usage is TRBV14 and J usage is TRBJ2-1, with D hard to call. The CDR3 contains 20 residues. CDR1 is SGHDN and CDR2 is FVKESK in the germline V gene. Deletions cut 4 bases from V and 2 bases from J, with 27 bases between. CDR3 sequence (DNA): TGTGCCAGCAGCCGCAACCCTCAAGAGGCTGAACCATACCCCTACAATGAGCAGTTCTTC. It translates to CASSRNPQEAEPYPYNEQFF.

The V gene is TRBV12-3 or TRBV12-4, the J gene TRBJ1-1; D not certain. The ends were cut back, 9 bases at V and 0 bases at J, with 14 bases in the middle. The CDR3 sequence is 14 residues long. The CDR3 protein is CASFKGGLNTEAFF. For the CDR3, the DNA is TGTGCCAGTTTTAAAGGAGGCCTGAACACTGAAGCTTTCTTT.

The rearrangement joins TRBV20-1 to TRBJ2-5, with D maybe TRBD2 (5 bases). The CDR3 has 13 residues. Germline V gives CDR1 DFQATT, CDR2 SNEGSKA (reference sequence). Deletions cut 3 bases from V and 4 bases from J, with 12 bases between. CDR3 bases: TGCAGTGCTAGGGGCCTGGGGAGAGAGACCCAGTACTTC. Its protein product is CSARGLGRETQYF.

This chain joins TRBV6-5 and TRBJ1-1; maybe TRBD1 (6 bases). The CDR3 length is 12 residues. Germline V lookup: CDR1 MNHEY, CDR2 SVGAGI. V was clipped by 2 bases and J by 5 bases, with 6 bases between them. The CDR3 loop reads CASSYDRTEAFF. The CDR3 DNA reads TGTGCCAGCAGTTACGACAGGACTGAAGCTTTCTTT.

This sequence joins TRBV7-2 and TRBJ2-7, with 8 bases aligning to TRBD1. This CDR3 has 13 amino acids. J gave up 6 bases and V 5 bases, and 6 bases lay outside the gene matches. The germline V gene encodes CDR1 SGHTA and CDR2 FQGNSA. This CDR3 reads CASSLGQGGEQYF. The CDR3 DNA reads TGTGCCAGCAGCCTTGGACAGGGCGGCGAGCAGTACTTC. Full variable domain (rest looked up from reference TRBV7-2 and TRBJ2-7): GAGVSQSPSNKVTEKGKDVELRCDPISGHTALYWYRQSLGQGLEFLIYFQGNSAPDKSGLPSDRFSAERTGGSVSTLTIQRTQQEDSAVYLCASSLGQGGEQYFGPGTRLTVT.

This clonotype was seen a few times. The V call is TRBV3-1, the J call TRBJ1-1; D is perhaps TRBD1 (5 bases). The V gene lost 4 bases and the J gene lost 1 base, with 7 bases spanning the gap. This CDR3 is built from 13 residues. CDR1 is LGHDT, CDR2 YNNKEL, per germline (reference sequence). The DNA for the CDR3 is TGTGCCAGCAGCCCTACAGGGAACACTGAAGCTTTCTTT. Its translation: CASSPTGNTEAFF.

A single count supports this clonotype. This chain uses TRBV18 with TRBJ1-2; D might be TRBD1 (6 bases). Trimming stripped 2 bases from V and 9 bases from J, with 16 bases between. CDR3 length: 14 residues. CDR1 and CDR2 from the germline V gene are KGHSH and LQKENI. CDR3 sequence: CASSPRGGESSYTF. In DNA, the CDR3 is TGTGCCAGCTCACCAAGAGGGGGAGAGAGTAGCTACACCTTC.

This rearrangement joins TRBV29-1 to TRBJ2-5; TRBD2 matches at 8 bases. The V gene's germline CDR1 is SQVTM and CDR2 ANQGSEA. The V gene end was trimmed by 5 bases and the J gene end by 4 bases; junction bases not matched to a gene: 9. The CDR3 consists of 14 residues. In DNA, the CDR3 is TGCAGCGTTCTTGTCGGGACTAGTGGAGAGACCCAGTACTTC. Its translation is CSVLVGTSGETQYF.